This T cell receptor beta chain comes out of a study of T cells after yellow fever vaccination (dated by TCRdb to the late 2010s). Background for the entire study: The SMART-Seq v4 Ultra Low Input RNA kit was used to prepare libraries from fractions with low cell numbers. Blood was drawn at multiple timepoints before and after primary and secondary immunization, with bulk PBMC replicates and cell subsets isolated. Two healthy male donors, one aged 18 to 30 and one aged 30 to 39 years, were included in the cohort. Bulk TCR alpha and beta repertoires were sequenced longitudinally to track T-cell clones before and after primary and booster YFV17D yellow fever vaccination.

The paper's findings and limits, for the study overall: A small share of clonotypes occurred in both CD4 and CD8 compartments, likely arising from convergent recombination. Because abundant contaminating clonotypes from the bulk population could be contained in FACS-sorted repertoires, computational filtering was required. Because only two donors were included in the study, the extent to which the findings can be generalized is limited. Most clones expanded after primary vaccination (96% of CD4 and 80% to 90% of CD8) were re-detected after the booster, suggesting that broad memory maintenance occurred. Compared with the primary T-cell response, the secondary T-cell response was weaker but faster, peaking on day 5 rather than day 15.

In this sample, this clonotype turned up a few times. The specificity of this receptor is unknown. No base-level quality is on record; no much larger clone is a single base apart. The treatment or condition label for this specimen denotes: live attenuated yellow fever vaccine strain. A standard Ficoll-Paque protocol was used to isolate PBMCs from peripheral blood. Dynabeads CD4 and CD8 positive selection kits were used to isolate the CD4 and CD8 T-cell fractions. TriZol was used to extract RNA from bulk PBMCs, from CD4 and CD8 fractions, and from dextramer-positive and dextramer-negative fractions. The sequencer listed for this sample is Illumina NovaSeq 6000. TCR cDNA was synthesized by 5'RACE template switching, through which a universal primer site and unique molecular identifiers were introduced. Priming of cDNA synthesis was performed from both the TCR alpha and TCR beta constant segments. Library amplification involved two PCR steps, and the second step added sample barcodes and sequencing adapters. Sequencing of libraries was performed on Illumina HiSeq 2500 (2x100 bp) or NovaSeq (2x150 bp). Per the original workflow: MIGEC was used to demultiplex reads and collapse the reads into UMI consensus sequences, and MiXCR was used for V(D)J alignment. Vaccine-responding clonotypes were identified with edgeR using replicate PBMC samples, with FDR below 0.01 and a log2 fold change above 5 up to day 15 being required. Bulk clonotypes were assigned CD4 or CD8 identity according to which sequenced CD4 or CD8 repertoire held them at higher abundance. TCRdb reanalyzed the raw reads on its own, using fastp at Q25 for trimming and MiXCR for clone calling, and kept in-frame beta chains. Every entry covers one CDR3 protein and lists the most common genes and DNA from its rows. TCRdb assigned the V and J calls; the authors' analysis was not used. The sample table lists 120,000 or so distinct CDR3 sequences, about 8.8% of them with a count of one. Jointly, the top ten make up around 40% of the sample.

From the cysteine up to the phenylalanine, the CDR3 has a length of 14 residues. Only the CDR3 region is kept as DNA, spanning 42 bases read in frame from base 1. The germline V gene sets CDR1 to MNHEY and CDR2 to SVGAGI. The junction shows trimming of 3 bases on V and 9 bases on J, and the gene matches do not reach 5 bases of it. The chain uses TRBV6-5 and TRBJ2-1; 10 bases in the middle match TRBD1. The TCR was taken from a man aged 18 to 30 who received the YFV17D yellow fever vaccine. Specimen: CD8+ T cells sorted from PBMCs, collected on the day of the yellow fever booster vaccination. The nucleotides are TGTGCCAGCAGTTATGGACAGGGGGTGGTTGAGCAGTTCTTC. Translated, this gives CASSYGQGVVEQFF.